This T cell receptor beta chain emerged from a study of cytomegalovirus exposure and HLA in healthy donors. As for the study in general: When 350 to 500 donors were genotyped, roughly 80% of them were found to fall in the Caucasian-associated ancestry cluster.

Of note for this clone: Antigen: not known.

The primer mix had 60 Vbeta and 13 Jbeta primers. TCRdb keeps only in-frame clones here, not all; method: immunoSEQ multiplex PCR. The data show 150,000 to 200,000 clones, and the top ten clones hold approximately 6.5%. Findings and limits, study-wide: As immune exposure information, only CMV serostatus was available. Within the data, a cluster of highly shared sequence variants was likely a sequencing artifact. Certain indistinguishable V segments, among them TRBV6-2 and TRBV6-3, were excluded.

V shed 2 bases and J shed 6 bases, with 9 bases lying between them. The CDR3 runs 13 residues. Germline loops: CDR1 LGHNT, CDR2 FRNRAP. The sample was PBMCs. The sequence was obtained from a man aged 30 to 39 in good health and CMV-seronegative. The rearrangement uses TRBV12-5 and TRBJ2-3; the D is unclear. The CDR3 region has the DNA TGTGCTAGTGGTTTGACGAGCCTGGATACGCAGTATTTT. It yields the protein CASGLTSLDTQYF.